The 14 T cell receptor beta chains reported below all come from one sample, sequenced in a study of shared clonotypes between healthy human individuals. CD45RO-negative, CCR7-selected cells formed the naive CD8 fraction, which excluded terminally differentiated effector memory CD45RA+ cells. Data came from immunoSEQ multiplex PCR; TCRdb stores just in-frame clones and leaves some out. The sample has some 2.1 million clones, 85% to 95% seen once. Source material: naive CD8+ T cells from PBMCs. Source of these receptors: a young man in good health. Some clones in this sample may be carry-over from other donors' samples.

The chain carries TRBV28 and TRBJ2-7; possibly TRBD1 for D (5 bases). Germline V gives CDR1 MDHEN, CDR2 SYDVKM. Trimming left V 6 bases short and J 3 bases short, with 12 bases between. The CDR3 contains 13 residues. The CDR3 bases are TGTGCCAGCAGCGTCAATCAGGGCTACGAGCAGTACTTC. It encodes CASSVNQGYEQYF. Combining the CDR3 with reference TRBV28 and TRBJ2-7 gives the whole variable domain DVKVTQSSRYLVKRTGEKVFLECVQDMDHENMFWYRQDPGLGLRLIYFSYDVKMKEKGDIPEGYSVSREKKERFSLILESASTNQTSMYLCASSVNQGYEQYFGPGTRLTVT.

This chain uses TRBV28 with TRBJ1-5, with a weak D call TRBD1 (6 bases). Germline V gives CDR1 MDHEN, CDR2 SYDVKM. V lost 2 bases and J lost 7, with 18 bases in between. CDR3 length: 16 residues. The CDR3 here is CASSLDSRGAEQPQHF. The CDR3 bases are TGTGCCAGCAGTTTAGACTCTCGGGGGGCTGAACAGCCCCAGCATTTT. Together with reference TRBV28 and TRBJ1-5, the CDR3 gives the full variable domain: DVKVTQSSRYLVKRTGEKVFLECVQDMDHENMFWYRQDPGLGLRLIYFSYDVKMKEKGDIPEGYSVSREKKERFSLILESASTNQTSMYLCASSLDSRGAEQPQHFGDGTRLSIL.

The V call is TRBV14, the J call TRBJ2-7; possible D gene TRBD2, 6 bases. Germline CDR1 is SGHDN and CDR2 is FVKESK. V was clipped by 1 base and J by 0 bases, with 13 bases between them. This CDR3 region has 16 residues. The CDR3 DNA reads as TGTGCCAGCAGCCAAGGGGGTAGCGGAAGCTCCTACGAGCAGTACTTC. This gives the protein CASSQGGSGSSYEQYF.

Note on this clone: Other nucleotide sequences in the sample specify the same CDR3. The CDR3 protein is CASSYGSYNEQFF. The CDR3 DNA is TGTGCCAGCAGTTACGGCTCCTACAATGAGCAGTTCTTC. The V and J genes are TRBV27 and TRBJ2-1; D is undetermined. In germline, CDR1 is MNHEY, CDR2 SMNVEV (reference sequence). Trimming shortened V by 4 bases and J by 0 bases, and 4 bases separated the two germline ends. The CDR3 has 13 amino acids.

This chain uses TRBV27 with TRBJ2-7; 7 bases agree with TRBD1. The CDR3 is 13 amino acids. V shed 8 bases, J shed 6 bases, and the junction held 10 bases outside the gene matches. CDR1 and CDR2 (germline): MNHEY, SMNVEV (reference sequence). CDR3 DNA: TGTGCCAGCGGGCGAGTAGGGGGCGCCGAGCAGTACTTC. It encodes CASGRVGGAEQYF.

This chain uses TRBV7-9 with TRBJ2-1; D perhaps matches TRBD1 (6 bases). The length of the CDR3 is 16 residues. Germline CDR1 and CDR2: SEHNR and FQNEAQ (reference sequence). Trimming cost V 5 bases and J 0 bases, with 14 bases left between them. Written as DNA, the CDR3 is TGTGCCAGCAGCCCCAAGGGGGTAAGCTCCTACAATGAGCAGTTCTTC. Its translation: CASSPKGVSSYNEQFF.

This clone occurred once. Other DNA sequences in the same sample also yield this CDR3. The chain couples TRBV27 to TRBJ2-1; D gene ambiguous. The CDR3 consists of 13 residues. V shed 2 bases and J shed 2 bases, with 4 bases lying between them. CDR1 MNHEY and CDR2 SMNVEV come from the germline V gene (reference sequence). The CDR3 reads CASSLSAYNEQFF. The CDR3 DNA reads TGTGCCAGCAGTTTAAGCGCCTACAATGAGCAGTTCTTC.

V and J are TRBV4-3 and TRBJ2-7; TRBD2 matches at 12 bases. This CDR3 is 16 amino acids long. The J segment lost 5 bases and the V segment lost 2 bases, leaving 7 bases of the junction unmatched. Germline lookup yields CDR1 LGHNA and CDR2 YSLEER. CDR3 sequence: CASSQSTSGSENEQYF. The CDR3 DNA is TGCGCCAGCAGCCAATCGACTAGCGGGAGTGAAAACGAGCAGTACTTC.

This clone was detected once. The J gene is TRBJ2-1, the V gene TRBV10-3, with a tentative D call TRBD1 (5 bases). The length of the CDR3 is 15 residues. Trimming pared 0 bases from V and 10 bases from J, leaving 16 bases between. Germline V gene lookup returns CDR1 ENHRY and CDR2 SYGVKD. The CDR3 DNA reads as TGTGCCATCAGTGAGTCAAGGGGTGCCGAACTGGAGCAGTTCTTC. This translates into CAISESRGAELEQFF.

Here the CDR3 reads CASSPFVSGIDEQYF. The CDR3 region has the DNA TGTGCCAGCAGCCCGTTTGTTAGCGGTATCGACGAGCAGTACTTC. This sequence joins TRBV14 and TRBJ2-7, with D perhaps TRBD2 (6 bases). Germline V CDR1 and CDR2: SGHDN, FVKESK. V was pared by 4 bases and J by 5 bases, with 18 bases between. The CDR3 is 15 residues long.

V and J are TRBV6-1 and TRBJ2-7, with D possibly being TRBD1 (5 bases). The V end was cut by 4 bases, the J end by 2 bases, with 12 bases between. This CDR3 is 14 amino acids long. The germline V gene encodes CDR1 MNHNS and CDR2 SASEGT. In nucleotides, the CDR3 is TGTGCCAGCAGTGCGGCAGGGTATACCTACGAGCAGTACTTC. As protein: CASSAAGYTYEQYF.

The V and J genes are TRBV25-1 and TRBJ1-2, with D possibly TRBD1 on 6 matching bases. Deletions cut 3 bases from V and 4 bases from J, with 15 bases between. The CDR3 runs to 15 residues. The germline V gene encodes CDR1 MGHDK and CDR2 SYGVNS. CDR3 loop: CASSEAGEVIYGYTF. CDR3 DNA: TGTGCCAGCAGTGAGGCAGGGGAGGTTATCTATGGCTACACCTTC.

This clone appeared a single time. The chain uses TRBV19 and TRBJ2-1, with 9 bases lining up with TRBD2. Germline assignment: CDR1 LNHDA and CDR2 SQIVND (reference sequence). CDR3 length equals 14 residues. With V trimmed by 6 bases and J by 6 bases, 6 bases remained unmatched. CDR3 sequence (DNA): TGTGCCAGTAGCGTCGGGACTAGCCTCAATGAGCAGTTCTTC. Residues: CASSVGTSLNEQFF.

The chain uses TRBV14 and TRBJ2-7; TRBD2 is a possible D gene (6 bases). The germline V gene has CDR1 SGHDN and CDR2 FVKESK. V lost 8 bases and J lost 3, with 17 bases in between. CDR3 length equals 14 residues. This CDR3 reads CASATRDRLYEQYF. CDR3 nucleotide sequence: TGTGCCAGCGCGACGCGGGATAGGCTCTACGAGCAGTACTTC.